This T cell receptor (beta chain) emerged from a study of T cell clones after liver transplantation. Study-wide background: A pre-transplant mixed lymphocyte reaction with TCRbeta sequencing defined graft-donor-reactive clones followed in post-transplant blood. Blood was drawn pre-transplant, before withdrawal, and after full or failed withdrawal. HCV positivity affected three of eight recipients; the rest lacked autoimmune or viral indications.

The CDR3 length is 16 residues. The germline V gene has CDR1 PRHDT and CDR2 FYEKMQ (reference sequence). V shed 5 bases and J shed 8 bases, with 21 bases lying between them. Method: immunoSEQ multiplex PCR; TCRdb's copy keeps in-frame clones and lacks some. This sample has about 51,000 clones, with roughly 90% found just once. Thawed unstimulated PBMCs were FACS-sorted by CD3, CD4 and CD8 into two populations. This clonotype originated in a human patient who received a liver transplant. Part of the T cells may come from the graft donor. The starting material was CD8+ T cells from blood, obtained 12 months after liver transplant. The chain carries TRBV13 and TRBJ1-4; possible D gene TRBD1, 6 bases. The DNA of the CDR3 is TGTGCCAGCAGCGGGGGCTCGGGGGCCCTGCAGGAAAAACTGTTTTTT. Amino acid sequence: CASSGGSGALQEKLFF.